The 13 T cell receptor beta chains below all came from one sample that was sequenced in a study of PD-1 blockade in classical Hodgkin lymphoma. Following autologous stem cell transplantation, relapse occurred in every patient, and exposure to brentuximab vedotin varied. Starting with thawed PBMCs, CD4+ T cells were purified by magnetic negative selection. The repertoire was sequenced with immunoSEQ multiplex PCR; TCRdb's copy has only in-frame clones and lacks some. The data show some 4,000 clones, about four fifths seen once. The sample here was CD4+ T cells from blood, taken at baseline. The receptors here all came from a human donor with classical Hodgkin lymphoma.

The J gene is TRBJ2-4, the V gene TRBV2, with TRBD1 identical over 10 bases. The germline gives CDR1 SNHLY, CDR2 FYNNEI. The CDR3 has 17 residues. The V and J ends lost 3 bases and 2 bases, in that order; junction bases with no gene match: 7. The CDR3 DNA is TGTGCCAGCAGTGAGACCCCGGGACAGGGGCCCAAAAACATTCAGTACTTC. This gives the protein CASSETPGQGPKNIQYF.

V gene TRBV7-2 combines with J gene TRBJ1-2, with D uncertain. This CDR3 has 15 residues. Germline V gives CDR1 SGHTA, CDR2 FQGNSA. V was cut by 3 bases and J by 0 bases, with 11 bases left in between. Here the CDR3 DNA reads TGTGCCAGCAGCTTGACTTTGTCAGCTAACTATGGCTACACCTTC. Its protein is CASSLTLSANYGYTF.

CDR3 bases: TGTGCCAGCAGCCTAACCGTGATATTCAGGGAAGAGACCCAGTACTTC. Translation gives CASSLTVIFREETQYF. The V gene is TRBV11-2, the J gene TRBJ2-5, with D maybe TRBD1 (5 bases). CDR3 length: 16 amino acids. The germline V gene has CDR1 SGHAT and CDR2 FQNNGV. V was pared by 5 bases and J by 3 bases, with 19 bases between.

The sample holds a few counts of this clone. The J gene is TRBJ1-6, the V gene TRBV6-1; unclear D gene. Trimming took off 7 bases at V and 6 bases at J, with 10 bases between the two ends. The CDR3 length is 13 residues. CDR1 is MNHNS and CDR2 is SASEGT in the germline V gene. The CDR3 spells CASIPAGNSPLHF. For the CDR3, the DNA is TGTGCCAGCATTCCCGCCGGTAATTCACCCCTCCACTTT.

This chain uses TRBV5-1 with TRBJ2-7; D unclear. The CDR3 is 14 residues long. Germline CDR1 is SGHRS and CDR2 is YFSETQ. V was cut by 5 bases and J by 2 bases, with 14 bases left in between. The CDR3 DNA is TGCGCCAGCAGTCAACTTCCGGGCCCCTACGAGCAGTACGTC. Protein: CASSQLPGPYEQYV.

The gene calls are TRBV28 and TRBJ1-2; D call uncertain. The germline CDR1 and CDR2 sequences are MDHEN and SYDVKM. The CDR3 extends over 13 amino acids. With 2 bases removed from V and 2 bases from J, the gap between germline ends came to 6 bases. CDR3 sequence reads: CASSLRANYGYTF. CDR3 DNA sequence: TGTGCCAGCAGTTTAAGAGCGAACTATGGCTACACCTTC.

The chain employs TRBV6-5 and TRBJ1-6; D uncertain. The CDR3 runs 16 residues. V lost 0 bases, J lost 0 bases, and 6 bases lay in between. Germline V gives CDR1 MNHEY, CDR2 SVGAGI. The CDR3 nucleotides read TGTGCCAGCAGTTACTCAAAGAGCTCCTATAATTCACCCCTCCACTTT. It yields the protein CASSYSKSSYNSPLHF.

This clone was counted only a few times. The rearrangement joins TRBV2 to TRBJ2-7; D uncertain. This CDR3 region has 13 residues. V was clipped by 8 bases and J by 2 bases, with 13 bases between them. Germline V gene sequence: CDR1 SNHLY, CDR2 FYNNEI. CDR3: CASEKDVTYEQYV. The CDR3 DNA reads TGTGCCAGCGAGAAGGACGTTACCTACGAGCAGTACGTC.

The chain recombines TRBV28 with TRBJ2-2; D gene uncertain. The CDR3 contains 13 residues. Germline CDR1 MDHEN, CDR2 SYDVKM. V lost 2 bases and J lost 6, with 7 bases in between. The CDR3 region is CASSLLGPGELFF. The CDR3 DNA reads TGTGCCAGCAGTTTACTCGGTCCCGGGGAGCTGTTTTTT.

This clone came up a few times. V gene TRBV11-2 combines with J gene TRBJ1-6; a weak D match, TRBD1 (5 bases). The V end lost 2 bases, the J end lost 8 bases, and 13 bases lay between the germline ends. The CDR3 is made up of 15 amino acids. CDR1 is SGHAT, CDR2 FQNNGV, per germline. CDR3 DNA: TGTGCCAGCAGCTTAACATGGGGGAATGATTCACCCCTCCACTTT. Its translation: CASSLTWGNDSPLHF.

The rearrangement links TRBV7-2 to TRBJ2-1; 11 bases line up with TRBD2. The CDR3 totals 17 residues. J lost 9 bases, V lost 3 bases, and 13 bases had no gene match. CDR1 is SGHTA, CDR2 FQGNSA, per germline. The CDR3 coding sequence is TGTGCCAGCAGCTTCCATAGCGGGGGGGCCGGGAGAGCTGAGCAGTTCTTC. Amino acids: CASSFHSGGAGRAEQFF.

The chain uses TRBV2 and TRBJ2-1; D unclear. Trimming left V 6 bases short and J 5 bases short, with 8 bases between. This CDR3 is built from 12 residues. The germline CDR1 and CDR2 sequences are SNHLY and FYNNEI. CDR3: CASSYADNEQFF. The CDR3 bases are TGTGCCAGCAGCTACGCCGACAATGAGCAGTTCTTC.

The chain joins TRBV4-1 to TRBJ1-2; D is perhaps TRBD1 (6 bases). Germline loops: CDR1 MGHRA, CDR2 YSYEKL. Trimming removed 0 bases from V and 0 bases from J, with 14 bases in between. The CDR3 runs to 17 residues. The CDR3 DNA reads TGCGCCAGCAGCCAAGATACTCAGGGGAGAACTAACTATGGCTACACCTTC. Translated, it gives CASSQDTQGRTNYGYTF.